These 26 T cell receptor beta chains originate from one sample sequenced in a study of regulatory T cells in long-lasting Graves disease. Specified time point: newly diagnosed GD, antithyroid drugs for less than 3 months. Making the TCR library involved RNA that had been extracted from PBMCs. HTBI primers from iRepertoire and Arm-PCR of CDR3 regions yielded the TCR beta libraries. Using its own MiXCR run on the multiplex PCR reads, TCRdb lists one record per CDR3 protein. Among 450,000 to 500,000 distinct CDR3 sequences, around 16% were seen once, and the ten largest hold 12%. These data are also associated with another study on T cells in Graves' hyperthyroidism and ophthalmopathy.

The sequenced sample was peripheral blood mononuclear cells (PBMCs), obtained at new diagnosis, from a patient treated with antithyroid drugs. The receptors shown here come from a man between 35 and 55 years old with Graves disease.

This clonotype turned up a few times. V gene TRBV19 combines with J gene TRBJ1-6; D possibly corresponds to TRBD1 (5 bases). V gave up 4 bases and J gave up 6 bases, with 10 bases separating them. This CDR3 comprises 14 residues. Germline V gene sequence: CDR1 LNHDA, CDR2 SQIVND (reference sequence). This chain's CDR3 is CASSTGTFNSPLHF. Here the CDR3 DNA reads TGTGCCAGTAGTACCGGGACCTTTAATTCACCCCTCCACTTT. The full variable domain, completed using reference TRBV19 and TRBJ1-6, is DGGITQSPKYLFRKEGQNVTLSCEQNLNHDAMYWYRQDPGQGLRLIYYSQIVNDFQKGDIAEGYSVSREKKESFPLTVTSAQKNPTAFYLCASSTGTFNSPLHFGNGTRLTVT.

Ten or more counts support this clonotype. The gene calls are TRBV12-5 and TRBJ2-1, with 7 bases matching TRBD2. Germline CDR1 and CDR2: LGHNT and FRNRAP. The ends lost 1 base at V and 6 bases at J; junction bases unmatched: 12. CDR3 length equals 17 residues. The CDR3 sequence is CASGLDRLSGIVNEQFF. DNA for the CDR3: TGTGCTAGTGGTTTGGACCGTTTAAGCGGGATAGTCAATGAGCAGTTCTTC.

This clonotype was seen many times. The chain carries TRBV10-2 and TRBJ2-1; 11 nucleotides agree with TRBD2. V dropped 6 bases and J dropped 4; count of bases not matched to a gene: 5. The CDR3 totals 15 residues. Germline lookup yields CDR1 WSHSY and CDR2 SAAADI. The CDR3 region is CASRGTSGTYNEQFF. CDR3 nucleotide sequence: TGCGCCAGCAGGGGGACTAGCGGAACGTACAATGAGCAGTTCTTC.

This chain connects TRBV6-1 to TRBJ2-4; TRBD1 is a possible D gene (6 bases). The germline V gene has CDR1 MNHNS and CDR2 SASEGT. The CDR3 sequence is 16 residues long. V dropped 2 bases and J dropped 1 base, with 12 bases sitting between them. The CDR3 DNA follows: TGTGCCAGCAGTGAATGGTGGCAGGGGGCCAAAAACATTCAGTACTTC. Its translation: CASSEWWQGAKNIQYF.

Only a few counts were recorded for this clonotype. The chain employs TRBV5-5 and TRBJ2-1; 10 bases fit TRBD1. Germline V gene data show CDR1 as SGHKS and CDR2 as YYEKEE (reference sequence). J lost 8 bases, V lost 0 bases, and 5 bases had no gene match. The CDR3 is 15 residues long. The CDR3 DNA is TGTGCCAGCAGCTTGGCGGGACAGGGGATCCATGAGCAGTTCTTC. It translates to CASSLAGQGIHEQFF.

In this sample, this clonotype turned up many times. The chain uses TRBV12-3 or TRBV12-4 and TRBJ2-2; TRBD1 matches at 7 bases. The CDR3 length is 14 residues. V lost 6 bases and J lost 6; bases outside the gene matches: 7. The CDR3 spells CASSAQTGAGELFF. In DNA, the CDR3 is TGTGCCAGCAGCGCGCAAACAGGGGCCGGGGAGCTGTTTTTT.

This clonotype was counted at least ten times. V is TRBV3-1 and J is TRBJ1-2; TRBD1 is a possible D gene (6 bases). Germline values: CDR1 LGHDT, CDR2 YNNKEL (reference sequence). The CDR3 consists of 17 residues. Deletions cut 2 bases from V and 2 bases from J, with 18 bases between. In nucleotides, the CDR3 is TGTGCCAGCAGCCAATGGGGGCCACAACTACTCAACTATGGCTACACCTTC. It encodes CASSQWGPQLLNYGYTF. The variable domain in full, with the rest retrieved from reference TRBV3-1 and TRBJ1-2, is DTAVSQTPKYLVTQMGNDKSIKCEQNLGHDTMYWYKQDSKKFLKIMFSYNNKELIINETVPNRFSPKSPDKAHLNLHINSLELGDSAVYFCASSQWGPQLLNYGYTFGSGTRLTVV.

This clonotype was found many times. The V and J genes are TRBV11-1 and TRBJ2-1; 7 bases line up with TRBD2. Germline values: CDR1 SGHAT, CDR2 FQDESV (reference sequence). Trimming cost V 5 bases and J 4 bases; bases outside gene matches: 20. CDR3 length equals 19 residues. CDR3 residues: CASSRVGASGSFKYNEQFF. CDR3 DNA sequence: TGTGCCAGCAGCAGGGTTGGGGCTAGCGGAAGCTTTAAATACAATGAGCAGTTCTTC.

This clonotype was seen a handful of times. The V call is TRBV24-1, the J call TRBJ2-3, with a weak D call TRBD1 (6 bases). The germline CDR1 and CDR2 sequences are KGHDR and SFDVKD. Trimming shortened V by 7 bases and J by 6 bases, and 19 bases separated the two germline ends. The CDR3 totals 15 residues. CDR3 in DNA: TGTGCCACCAGAACCGGACTGGGGGCGCCGGATACGCAGTATTTT. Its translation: CATRTGLGAPDTQYF.

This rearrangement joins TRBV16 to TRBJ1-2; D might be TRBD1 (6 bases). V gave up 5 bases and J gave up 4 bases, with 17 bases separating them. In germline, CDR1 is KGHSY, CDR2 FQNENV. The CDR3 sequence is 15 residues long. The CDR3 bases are TGTGCCAGCAGCACCGACAGGAAATCTTTCTATGGCTACACCTTC. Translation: CASSTDRKSFYGYTF.

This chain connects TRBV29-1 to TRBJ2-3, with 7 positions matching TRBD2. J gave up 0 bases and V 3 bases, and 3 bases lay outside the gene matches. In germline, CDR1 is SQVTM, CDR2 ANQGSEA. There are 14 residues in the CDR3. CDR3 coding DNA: TGCAGCGTTGACGAGCGGGAAAGCACAGATACGCAGTATTTT. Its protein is CSVDERESTDTQYF.

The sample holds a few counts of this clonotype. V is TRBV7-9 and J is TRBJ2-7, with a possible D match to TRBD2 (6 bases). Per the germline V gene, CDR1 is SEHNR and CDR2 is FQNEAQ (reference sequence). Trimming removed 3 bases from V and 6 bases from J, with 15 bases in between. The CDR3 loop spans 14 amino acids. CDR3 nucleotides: TGTGCCAGCAGCTTTAGTGGAGGGCCCGCCGAGCAGTACTTC. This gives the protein CASSFSGGPAEQYF.

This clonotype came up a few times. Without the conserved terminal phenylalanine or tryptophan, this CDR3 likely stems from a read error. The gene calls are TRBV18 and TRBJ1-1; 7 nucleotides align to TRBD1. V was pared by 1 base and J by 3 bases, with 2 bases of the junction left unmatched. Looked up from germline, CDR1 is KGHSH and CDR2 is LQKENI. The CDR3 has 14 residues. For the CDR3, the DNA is TGTGCCAGCTCACCACAGGGGGCATACACTGAAGCTTTCCTT. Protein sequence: CASSPQGAYTEAFL.

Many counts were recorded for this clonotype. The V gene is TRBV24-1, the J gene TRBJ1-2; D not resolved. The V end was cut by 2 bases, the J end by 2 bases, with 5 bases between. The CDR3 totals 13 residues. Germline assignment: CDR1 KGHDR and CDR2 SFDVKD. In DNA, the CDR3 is TGTGCCACCAGTGATTCTGACAACTATGGCTACACCTTC. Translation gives CATSDSDNYGYTF.

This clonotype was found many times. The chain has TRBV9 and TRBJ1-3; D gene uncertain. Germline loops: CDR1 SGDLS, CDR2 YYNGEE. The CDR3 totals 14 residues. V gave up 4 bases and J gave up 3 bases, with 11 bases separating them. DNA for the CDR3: TGTGCCAGCAGCCCAAGGACGTTTGGAAACACCATATATTTT. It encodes CASSPRTFGNTIYF.

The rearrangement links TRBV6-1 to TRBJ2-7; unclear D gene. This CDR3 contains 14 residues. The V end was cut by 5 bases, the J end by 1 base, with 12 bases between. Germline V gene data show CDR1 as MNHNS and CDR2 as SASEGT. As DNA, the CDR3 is TGTGCCAGCAGTCCAGGACGGAAGTCCTACGAGCAGTACTTC. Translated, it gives CASSPGRKSYEQYF.

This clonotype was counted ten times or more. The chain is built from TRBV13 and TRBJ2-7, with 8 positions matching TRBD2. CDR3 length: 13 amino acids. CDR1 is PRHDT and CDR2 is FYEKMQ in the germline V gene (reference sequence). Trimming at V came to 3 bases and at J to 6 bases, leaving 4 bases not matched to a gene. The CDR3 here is CASSLGLVSEQYF. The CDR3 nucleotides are TGTGCCAGCAGCTTGGGACTAGTTAGCGAGCAGTACTTC.

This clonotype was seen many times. CDR3 DNA sequence: TGTGCCACCAGCAGTAGTACGGACAACTCCTACGAGCAGTACTTC. Translated: CATSSSTDNSYEQYF. The chain combines TRBV15 with TRBJ2-7, with D possibly being TRBD1 (5 bases). V dropped 3 bases and J dropped 0 bases, with 12 bases sitting between them. Germline values: CDR1 LNHNV, CDR2 YYDKDF (reference sequence). The CDR3 sequence is 15 residues long.

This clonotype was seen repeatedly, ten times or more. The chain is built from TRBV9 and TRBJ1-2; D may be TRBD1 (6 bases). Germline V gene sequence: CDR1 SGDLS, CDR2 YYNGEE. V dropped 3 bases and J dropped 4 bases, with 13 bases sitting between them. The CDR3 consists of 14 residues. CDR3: CASSAQQGSYGYTF. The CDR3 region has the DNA TGTGCCAGCAGCGCACAACAGGGAAGCTATGGCTACACCTTC.

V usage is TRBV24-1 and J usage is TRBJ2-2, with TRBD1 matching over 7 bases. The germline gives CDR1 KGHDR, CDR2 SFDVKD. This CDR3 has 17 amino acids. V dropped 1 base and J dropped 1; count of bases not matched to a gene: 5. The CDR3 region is CATSDLGGEGNTGELFF. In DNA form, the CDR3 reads TGTGCCACCAGTGATTTAGGGGGCGAAGGGAACACCGGGGAGCTGTTTTTT.

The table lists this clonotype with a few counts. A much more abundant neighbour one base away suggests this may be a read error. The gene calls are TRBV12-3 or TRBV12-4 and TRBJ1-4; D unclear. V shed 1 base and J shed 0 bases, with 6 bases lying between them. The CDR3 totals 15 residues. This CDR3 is CASSLGDATNEKLFF. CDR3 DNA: TGTGCCAGCAGTTTAGGGGATGCAACTAATGAAAAACTGTTTTTT.

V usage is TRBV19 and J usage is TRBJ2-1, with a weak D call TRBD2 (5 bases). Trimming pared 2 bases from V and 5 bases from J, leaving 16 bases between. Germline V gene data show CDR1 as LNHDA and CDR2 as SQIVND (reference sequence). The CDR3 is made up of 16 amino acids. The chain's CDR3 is CASSIMVASLDNEQFF. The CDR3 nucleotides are TGTGCCAGTAGTATAATGGTGGCTAGCCTTGACAATGAGCAGTTCTTC.

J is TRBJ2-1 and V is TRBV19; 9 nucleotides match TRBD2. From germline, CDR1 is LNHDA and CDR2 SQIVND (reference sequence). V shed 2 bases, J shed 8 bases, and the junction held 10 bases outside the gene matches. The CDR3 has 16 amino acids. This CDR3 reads CASSITGTSRPHEQFF. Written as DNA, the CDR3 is TGTGCCAGTAGTATAACCGGGACTAGCCGTCCCCATGAGCAGTTCTTC.

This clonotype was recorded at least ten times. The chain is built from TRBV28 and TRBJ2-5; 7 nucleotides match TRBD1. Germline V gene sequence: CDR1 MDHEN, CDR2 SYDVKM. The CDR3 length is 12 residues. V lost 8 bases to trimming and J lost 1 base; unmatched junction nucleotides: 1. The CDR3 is CASGQVQETQYF. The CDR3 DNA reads TGTGCCAGCGGACAGGTCCAAGAGACCCAGTACTTC.

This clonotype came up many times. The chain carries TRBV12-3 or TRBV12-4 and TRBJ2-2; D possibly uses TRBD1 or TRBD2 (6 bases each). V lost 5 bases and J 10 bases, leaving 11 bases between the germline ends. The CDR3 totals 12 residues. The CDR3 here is CASSRGRAELFF. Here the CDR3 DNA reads TGTGCCAGCAGTCGGGGGCGTGCGGAGCTGTTTTTT.

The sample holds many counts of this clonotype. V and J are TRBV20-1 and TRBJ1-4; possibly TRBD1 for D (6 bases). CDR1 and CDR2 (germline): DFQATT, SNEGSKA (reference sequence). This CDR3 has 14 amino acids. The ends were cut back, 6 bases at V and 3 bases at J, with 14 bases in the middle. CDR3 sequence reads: CSAAKGDANEKLFF. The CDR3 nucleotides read TGCAGTGCGGCCAAGGGGGATGCTAATGAAAAACTGTTTTTT.